Listed below are T cell receptor beta chains from one sample, sequenced in a study of T cell repertoires in ileal Crohn's disease. Libraries were prepared by immunoSEQ multiplex PCR; TCRdb keeps only in-frame clonotypes and omits some of them. The sample lists 2,000 to 2,500 clones; roughly 90% were seen once. Sequencing used ileal tissue. The receptors were gathered from an adult with Crohn's disease. CDR3s include the opening cysteine and the closing phenylalanine or tryptophan. Each record gives: J gene, clone size, D gene, V gene, CDR3 protein, CDR3 DNA. The D gene is left open where the match is weak. Clone size, where shown, is once, few, many, or a class for clones that have expanded.

TRBJ2-7	once	-	TRBV19	CASSIALGSEQYF	TGTGCCAGTAGCATTGCACTAGGGTCCGAGCAGTACTTC
TRBJ1-4	once	TRBD1	TRBV18	CASSSGQGSEKLFF	TGTGCCAGCTCATCCGGACAGGGTAGTGAAAAACTGTTTTTT
TRBJ2-1	once	-	TRBV29-1	CSVEYREIDEQFF	TGCAGCGTTGAATACCGGGAGATCGATGAGCAGTTCTTC
TRBJ2-5	-	TRBD1	TRBV7-3	CASGQGAEETQYF	TGTGCCAGCGGACAGGGGGCGGAGGAGACCCAGTACTTC
TRBJ1-1	-	-	TRBV7-9	CASSLGVSGTEAFF	TGTGCCAGCAGCTTGGGGGTATCGGGCACTGAAGCTTTCTTT
TRBJ1-2	few	-	TRBV5-1	CASRRTRDAHYGYTF	TGCGCCAGCAGAAGGACCAGGGACGCTCATTATGGCTACACCTTC
TRBJ1-1	-	-	TRBV28	CASSLMDTEAFF	TGTGCCAGCAGTTTAATGGACACTGAAGCTTTCTTT
TRBJ2-3	-	TRBD1	TRBV5-1	CASSLGQGGSDTQYF	TGCGCCAGCAGCTTAGGACAGGGGGGGTCAGATACGCAGTATTTT
TRBJ1-2	-	TRBD1	TRBV5-5	CASSLLRTGVPTGYGYTF	TGTGCCAGCAGCCTTCTCCGGACAGGGGTCCCTACTGGCTATGGCTACACCTTC
TRBJ1-2	-	-	TRBV5-1	CASRRVSGENYGYTF	TGCGCCAGCAGGCGTGTGAGCGGCGAGAACTATGGCTACACCTTC
TRBJ1-1	once	TRBD1	TRBV6-6	CASSYGDRGITEAFF	TGTGCCAGCAGTTACGGGGACAGGGGTATCACTGAAGCTTTCTTT
TRBJ1-2	-	-	TRBV28	CASSLNGYTF	TGTGCCAGCAGTTTAAATGGCTACACCTTC
TRBJ2-1	few	-	TRBV19	CASRLDSLAYNEQFF	TGTGCCAGTAGGTTAGACAGTCTTGCATACAATGAGCAGTTCTTC
TRBJ1-1	-	-	TRBV14	CASASLGETEAFF	TGTGCCAGCGCCTCCCTCGGGGAGACTGAAGCTTTCTTT
TRBJ2-2	-	-	TRBV21-1	CASSKSATGNTGELFF	TGTGCCAGCAGCAAATCCGCGACAGGGAACACCGGGGAGCTGTTTTTT
TRBJ1-1	-	-	TRBV4-3	CASSQGATKAFF	TGCGCCAGCAGCCAAGGGGCAACAAAAGCTTTCTTT
TRBJ2-5	-	-	TRBV6-5	CASTGGTQYF	TGTGCCAGCACCGGGGGGACCCAGTACTTC
TRBJ2-2	few	-	TRBV6-4	CASSRDNTGELFF	TGTGCCAGCAGCCGGGACAACACCGGGGAGCTGTTTTTT
TRBJ2-5	-	-	TRBV6-1	CASSERVGGLIQETQYF	TGTGCCAGCAGTGAGAGGGTGGGAGGTCTTATACAAGAGACCCAGTACTTC
TRBJ2-5	-	TRBD1	TRBV10-3	CAITPGQGGAETQYF	TGTGCCATAACCCCGGGACAGGGAGGTGCGGAGACCCAGTACTTC
TRBJ2-4	-	-	TRBV7-2	CASSSDASSQGIQYF	TGTGCCAGCAGCTCGGACGCGAGTAGCCAGGGCATTCAGTACTTC
TRBJ2-1	-	-	TRBV6-1	CASTEQAGAYNEQFF	TGTGCCAGCACCGAGCAGGCAGGGGCTTACAATGAGCAGTTCTTC
TRBJ1-2	-	-	TRBV18	CASSLDTVLINYGYTF	TGTGCCAGCTCTTTGGACACAGTCCTCATTAACTATGGCTACACCTTC
TRBJ1-6	-	-	TRBV11-2	CASSFNFQGSPLHF	TGTGCCAGCAGCTTCAATTTTCAGGGATCACCCCTCCACTTT
TRBJ2-2	few	-	TRBV14	CASSQRIGGGELFF	TGTGCCAGCAGCCAAAGGATTGGTGGCGGGGAGCTGTTTTTT
TRBJ1-5	-	-	TRBV29-1	CSVGGVGQPQHF	TGCAGCGTGGGAGGGGTCGGTCAGCCCCAGCATTTT
TRBJ2-2	-	TRBD1	TRBV5-1	CASSAATGVIGELFF	TGCGCCAGCAGCGCGGCGACAGGGGTAATCGGGGAGCTGTTTTTT
TRBJ2-2	-	-	TRBV14	CASSQEGLTNTGELFF	TGTGCCAGCAGCCAAGAGGGACTGACTAACACCGGGGAGCTGTTTTTT
TRBJ1-1	-	-	TRBV28	CASSLYGNTEAFF	TGTGCCAGCAGTTTATATGGGAACACTGAAGCTTTCTTT
TRBJ2-5	once	-	TRBV5-6	CASSLVRGSSQETQYF	TGTGCCAGCAGCTTGGTTCGGGGTAGCTCCCAAGAGACCCAGTACTTC
TRBJ2-3	once	-	TRBV27	CASSSDLSGTDTQYF	TGTGCCAGCAGTTCCGATCTTAGCGGCACAGATACGCAGTATTTT
TRBJ2-7	-	-	TRBV7-2	CASSQSRDTYEQYF	TGTGCCAGCAGCCAATCCCGGGACACCTACGAGCAGTACTTC
TRBJ1-6	-	-	TRBV6-1	CASSDSYYSPLHF	TGTGCCAGCAGTGATAGTTACTATTCACCCCTCCACTTT
TRBJ2-1	-	-	TRBV5-4	CASSPTGTRGGNEQFF	TGTGCCAGCAGCCCTACCGGGACACGGGGCGGCAATGAGCAGTTCTTC
TRBJ2-7	-	-	TRBV6-5	CASSLMRGSYEQYF	TGTGCCAGCAGCCTTATGAGGGGCTCCTACGAGCAGTACTTC
TRBJ1-3	-	-	TRBV11-2	CASSTLGVSGNTVYF	TGTGCCAGCAGCACCTTAGGGGTCTCTGGAAACACCGTATATTTT
TRBJ1-2	-	TRBD1	TRBV27	CASSLSWTGDGYTF	TGTGCCAGCAGTTTATCTTGGACAGGGGACGGCTACACCTTC
TRBJ2-1	-	-	TRBV5-1	CASSLRASSSGEQFF	TGCGCCAGCAGCTTAAGGGCGAGCTCATCCGGTGAGCAGTTCTTC
TRBJ2-1	-	-	TRBV5-5	CASSLLGDSSYNEQFF	TGTGCCAGCAGCCTGCTGGGGGATTCCTCCTACAATGAGCAGTTCTTC
TRBJ2-2	-	-	TRBV28	CASSSYTGELFF	TGTGCCAGCAGTTCTTACACCGGGGAGCTGTTTTTT
TRBJ1-2	-	TRBD1	TRBV7-9	CASSLTGGVSYGYTF	TGTGCCAGCAGCTTGACAGGGGGAGTGAGCTATGGCTACACCTTC
TRBJ1-1	-	TRBD1	TRBV6-6	CASSYSRDRDTEAFF	TGTGCCAGCAGTTACTCGAGGGACAGGGACACTGAAGCTTTCTTT
TRBJ1-1	-	TRBD1	TRBV7-3	CASSLTGQLNTEAFF	TGTGCCAGCAGCTTAACGGGACAGCTGAACACTGAAGCTTTCTTT
TRBJ2-1	-	TRBD2	TRBV7-2	CASSLTAGVRNEQFF	TGTGCCAGCAGCTTAACGGCGGGAGTAAGAAATGAGCAGTTCTTC
TRBJ1-2	-	-	TRBV9	CASSVVAGSVNGYTF	TGTGCCAGCAGCGTAGTGGCAGGGTCGGTTAATGGCTACACCTTC
TRBJ2-5	few	-	TRBV7-2	CASSLDFKETQYF	TGTGCCAGCAGCTTAGACTTTAAAGAGACCCAGTACTTC
TRBJ1-4	once	-	TRBV7-2	CASSPQGTGTNEKLFF	TGTGCCAGCAGCCCCCAGGGGACGGGGACTAATGAAAAACTGTTTTTT
TRBJ1-4	-	-	TRBV4-1	CASSQGEGIKLFF	TGCGCCAGCAGCCAAGGAGAGGGGATAAAACTGTTTTTT
TRBJ1-2	-	-	TRBV28	CASSLPLFGNTNYGYTF	TGTGCCAGCAGTTTACCCCTTTTTGGAAATACTAACTATGGCTACACCTTC
TRBJ2-6	few	-	TRBV27	CASRDVSGANVLTF	TGTGCCAGCAGGGACGTCTCTGGGGCCAACGTCCTGACTTTC
TRBJ2-3	-	-	TRBV5-6	CASSPTPRTTRTDTQYF	TGTGCCAGCAGCCCTACCCCCCGGACTACCCGCACAGATACGCAGTATTTT
TRBJ2-7	-	TRBD1	TRBV6-6	CASSLSGGNYEQYF	TGTGCCAGCAGTTTATCAGGGGGCAACTACGAGCAGTACTTC
TRBJ1-3	-	-	TRBV10-3	CAISRTSGYSGNTIYF	TGTGCCATCAGTCGAACATCAGGATACTCTGGAAACACCATATATTTT
TRBJ1-2	-	TRBD1	TRBV18	CASSLSGQGGFRGYTF	TGTGCCAGCTCACTCTCCGGACAGGGTGGCTTTAGAGGCTACACCTTC
TRBJ2-2	-	-	TRBV2	CASRKDPGTGELFF	TGTGCCAGCAGAAAAGACCCCGGCACCGGGGAGCTGTTTTTT
TRBJ1-4	-	-	TRBV6-5	CASRPGRRNEKLFF	TGTGCCAGCAGACCGGGACGGCGTAATGAAAAACTGTTTTTT
TRBJ1-4	once	-	TRBV6-5	CASSYSEGGNEKLFF	TGTGCCAGCAGTTACTCGGAGGGTGGAAATGAAAAACTGTTTTTT
TRBJ1-5	-	-	TRBV28	CASSFPTGRYQPQHF	TGTGCCAGCAGTTTTCCTACCGGGAGGTATCAGCCCCAGCATTTT
TRBJ1-5	-	TRBD1	TRBV28	CASSRTGYTQPQHF	TGTGCCAGCAGTAGGACAGGGTATACTCAGCCCCAGCATTTT
TRBJ2-2	-	-	TRBV5-1	CASSPGTANTGELFF	TGCGCCAGCAGCCCGGGGACGGCGAACACCGGGGAGCTGTTTTTT